A single sample is the source of the 7 T cell receptor beta chains below, sequenced in a study of regulatory T cells in long-lasting Graves disease (dated by TCRdb to the early 2020s). The library was obtained by multiplex PCR. Sequencing was carried out with an Illumina HiSeq 4000. To build TCR beta libraries, CDR3 regions were amplified by Arm-PCR using iRepertoire HTBI primers. The public reads were quality trimmed at Q25 with fastp and then assembled into clones with MiXCR by TCRdb, keeping productive beta chains. Each CDR3 protein gets just one entry, which takes the most common genes and DNA from the rows behind it. In this sample the table shows a few hundred thousand distinct CDR3 sequences, approximately 10% of which occur a single time. Over 15% of the sample goes to the ten largest clones. In the paper's terms, the time point label means: newly diagnosed GD, antithyroid drugs for less than 3 months. For both TCR sequencing and RNA sequencing, RNA was extracted from PBMCs using TRIzol.

These data also featured in a second study, about T cells in Graves' hyperthyroidism and ophthalmopathy.

The material was peripheral blood mononuclear cells (PBMCs), obtained at new diagnosis, from a patient treated with antithyroid drugs. These receptors all stem from a young woman with Graves disease. Donor details come from another sample of the same person, matched by shared clones.

The V gene is TRBV20-1, the J gene TRBJ2-7; the D is unclear. Germline-derived CDR1 and CDR2 are DFQATT and SNEGSKA (reference sequence). This CDR3 spans 10 amino acids. Trimming took off 2 bases at V and 4 bases at J, with 3 bases between the two ends. The CDR3 spells CSARNYEQYF. DNA of the CDR3: TGCAGTGCTAGAAATTACGAGCAGTACTTC.

The V call is TRBV13, the J call TRBJ2-1; D is possibly TRBD2 (6 bases). V lost 4 bases and J 5 bases, leaving 21 bases between the germline ends. The germline CDR1 and CDR2 sequences are PRHDT and FYEKMQ (reference sequence). The CDR3 runs 17 residues. CDR3 residues: CASSYPPSGTHNNEQFF. The DNA of the CDR3 is TGTGCCAGCAGCTATCCTCCATCCGGGACTCATAACAATGAGCAGTTCTTC.

This clonotype has just one count. This likely came from a read error, as a far larger clone is one base away. This chain joins TRBV2 and TRBJ2-7, with D perhaps TRBD2 (6 bases). The germline gives CDR1 SNHLY, CDR2 FYNNEI. V lost 4 bases to trimming and J lost 7 bases, with 20 bases between them. The CDR3 has 15 amino acids. CDR3 bases: TGTGCCAGCAGTGCGTCTAGCGCTACTTACAATGAGCAGTACTTC. Translation gives CASSASSATYNEQYF.

This clonotype was picked up many times. This chain links TRBV12-3 or TRBV12-4 with TRBJ2-4; a weak D match, TRBD2 (5 bases). This CDR3 has 14 residues. The V end was cut by 7 bases, the J end by 2 bases, with 12 bases between. CDR3 loop: CASTLGDPKNIQYF. The CDR3 nucleotides are TGTGCCAGCACCCTCGGGGATCCCAAAAACATTCAGTACTTC.

In its sample, this clonotype was seen many times. In nucleotides, the CDR3 is TGTGCCACCAGCGGTGGGACAGGGGCGAATGAAAAACTGTTTTTT. Translation gives CATSGGTGANEKLFF. This rearrangement joins TRBV15 to TRBJ1-4, with TRBD1 matching 10 bases. This CDR3 is 15 amino acids long. Germline values: CDR1 LNHNV, CDR2 YYDKDF (reference sequence). Losses at the gene ends were 5 bases for V and 5 bases for J; bases not matched to a gene: 5.

Here the CDR3 DNA reads TGTGCCAGCAGCTTGGAGGAGGGAGGGATGAACACTGAAGCTTTCTTT. Translation gives CASSLEEGGMNTEAFF. The chain carries TRBV11-2 and TRBJ1-1; D not resolved. The CDR3 spans 16 residues. V was clipped by 3 bases and J by 0 bases, with 14 bases between them. CDR1 and CDR2 (germline): SGHAT, FQNNGV. Together with reference TRBV11-2 and TRBJ1-1, the CDR3 gives the full variable domain: EAGVAQSPRYKIIEKRQSVAFWCNPISGHATLYWYQQILGQGPKLLIQFQNNGVVDDSQLPKDRFSAERLKGVDSTLKIQPAKLEDSAVYLCASSLEEGGMNTEAFFGQGTRLTVV.

This clonotype has ten or more counts. The chain couples TRBV11-2 to TRBJ2-4; 9 positions match TRBD2. The CDR3 spans 15 residues. Per germline, CDR1 SGHAT and CDR2 FQNNGV. After removal of 3 bases from V and 6 bases from J, the junction contained 6 bases not matched to a gene. CDR3 protein: CASSLRLAGINIQYF. CDR3 in DNA: TGTGCCAGCAGCTTGAGGCTAGCGGGGATAAACATTCAGTACTTC. The full variable domain, with the rest looked up from reference TRBV11-2 and TRBJ2-4, is EAGVAQSPRYKIIEKRQSVAFWCNPISGHATLYWYQQILGQGPKLLIQFQNNGVVDDSQLPKDRFSAERLKGVDSTLKIQPAKLEDSAVYLCASSLRLAGINIQYFGAGTRLSVL.